A single sample is the source of the 26 T cell receptor beta chains below, sequenced in a study of CXCR3-negative and CXCR3-positive naive CD8 T cells. The authors made the TRB cDNA libraries by 5' RACE using UMI labels. TCRdb reprocessed the 5' RACE reads, with one entry per CDR3 protein and no DNA. Its table records roughly 28,000 distinct CDR3 sequences. The specimen sequenced was memory CD8+ T cells from blood. All receptors come from a human donor in good health. Some clones in this sample may be carry-over from other donors' samples.

This chain uses TRBV7-2 with TRBJ2-1. The CDR3 length is 12 residues. Germline CDR1 and CDR2: SGHTA and FQGNSA. CDR3 sequence: CASSLRTDEQFF. The complete variable domain, with remaining parts taken from reference TRBV7-2 and TRBJ2-1, reads GAGVSQSPSNKVTEKGKDVELRCDPISGHTALYWYRQSLGQGLEFLIYFQGNSAPDKSGLPSDRFSAERTGGSVSTLTIQRTQQEDSAVYLCASSLRTDEQFFGPGTRLTVL.

The V call is TRBV4-2, the J call TRBJ2-3; as DNA is missing, the TRBD2 call by TCRdb cannot be tested. Germline V gene data show CDR1 as LGHNA and CDR2 as YNFKEQ. CDR3 length equals 17 residues. The CDR3: CASSHRALAGEADTQYF.

This CDR3 reads CASSPMRAYNEQFF. The chain joins TRBV7-9 to TRBJ2-1; TCRdb designates TRBD2, a call that cannot be tested without DNA. This CDR3 comprises 14 residues. From germline, CDR1 is SEHNR and CDR2 FQNEAQ (reference sequence).

The chain has TRBV20-1 and TRBJ1-2; TCRdb's assignment of TRBD1 cannot be checked, as there is no DNA. CDR1 and CDR2 from the germline V gene are DFQATT and SNEGSKA (reference sequence). The CDR3 runs 13 residues. This chain's CDR3 is CSARDQRGPGYTF.

J is TRBJ1-3 and V is TRBV4-1; TCRdb's D gene call, TRBD1, goes unchecked for lack of DNA. CDR1 and CDR2 (germline): MGHRA, YSYEKL. The CDR3 contains 17 residues. CDR3 region: CAGSQDTGTHSGNTIYF.

The rearrangement joins TRBV7-2 to TRBJ2-7. CDR1 is SGHTA, CDR2 FQGNSA, per germline. This CDR3 spans 13 amino acids. CDR3 region: CASSFPSSYEQYF. Drawing the rest from reference TRBV7-2 and TRBJ2-7, the complete variable domain is GAGVSQSPSNKVTEKGKDVELRCDPISGHTALYWYRQSLGQGLEFLIYFQGNSAPDKSGLPSDRFSAERTGGSVSTLTIQRTQQEDSAVYLCASSFPSSYEQYFGPGTRLTVT.

This clonotype is called medium-sized based on its frequency. V is TRBV27 and J is TRBJ2-1; TCRdb's D gene call, TRBD2, goes unchecked for lack of DNA. This CDR3 is 13 amino acids long. The germline CDR1 and CDR2 sequences are MNHEY and SMNVEV (reference sequence). This CDR3 reads CASSLLSGNEQFF.

V is TRBV7-9 and J is TRBJ1-2; TCRdb proposes TRBD1, but this gene call is untestable without DNA. The CDR3 spans 16 residues. CDR1 is SEHNR, CDR2 FQNEAQ, per germline (reference sequence). The CDR3 reads CASSRSGQTINYGYTF.

The V and J genes are TRBV7-6 and TRBJ1-1; TCRdb's D call of TRBD1 is untestable without DNA. The germline CDR1 and CDR2 sequences are SGHVS and FNYEAQ. This CDR3 contains 15 residues. Here the CDR3 reads CASSPQGAGNTEAFF. Complete variable domain (other parts from reference TRBV7-6 and TRBJ1-1): GAGVSQSPRYKVTKRGQDVALRCDPISGHVSLYWYRQALGQGPEFLTYFNYEAQQDKSGLPNDRFSAERPEGSISTLTIQRTEQRDSAMYRCASSPQGAGNTEAFFGQGTRLTVV.

The chain joins TRBV20-1 to TRBJ2-7; with no DNA, the TCRdb D assignment of TRBD1 cannot be verified. Germline CDR1 and CDR2: DFQATT and SNEGSKA (reference sequence). The CDR3 is made up of 13 amino acids. This CDR3 is CSAVTGDPYEQYF.

The chain couples TRBV6-6 to TRBJ2-6. The CDR3 length is 13 residues. The V gene's germline CDR1 is MNHNY and CDR2 SVGAGI (reference sequence). The CDR3 loop reads CASSAAGANVLTF.

The J gene is TRBJ1-1, the V gene TRBV7-9. CDR3 length equals 12 residues. CDR1 is SEHNR and CDR2 is FQNEAQ in the germline V gene (reference sequence). The CDR3 loop is CASTQSNTEAFF.

The chain links TRBV7-2 to TRBJ2-7; the TCRdb D gene call, TRBD1, has no DNA to confirm it. The CDR3 consists of 12 residues. Germline V lookup: CDR1 SGHTA, CDR2 FQGNSA. CDR3 sequence reads: CATTGGSGVWYF.

The V call is TRBV29-1, the J call TRBJ1-1. Germline loops: CDR1 SQVTM, CDR2 ANQGSEA. CDR3 length: 11 residues. The CDR3 is CSVEGGSEAFF.

The chain employs TRBV7-9 and TRBJ2-5. Germline V lookup: CDR1 SEHNR, CDR2 FQNEAQ (reference sequence). The CDR3 is made up of 11 amino acids. This CDR3 reads CASRLSETQYF.

The chain uses TRBV7-2 and TRBJ2-3; TCRdb gives TRBD1 as the D gene, but with no DNA this cannot be confirmed. The CDR3 is made up of 16 amino acids. From germline, CDR1 is SGHTA and CDR2 FQGNSA. The CDR3 reads CASSFLPLGQEDTQYF. The variable domain in full, with the rest retrieved from reference TRBV7-2 and TRBJ2-3, is GAGVSQSPSNKVTEKGKDVELRCDPISGHTALYWYRQSLGQGLEFLIYFQGNSAPDKSGLPSDRFSAERTGGSVSTLTIQRTQQEDSAVYLCASSFLPLGQEDTQYFGPGTRLTVL.

CDR3 protein: CASSLGKGPGTGPHNQPQHF. The chain carries TRBV7-2 and TRBJ1-5; TCRdb calls TRBD1, which cannot be checked without DNA. The CDR3 extends over 20 amino acids. Germline V gene data show CDR1 as SGHTA and CDR2 as FQGNSA. Based on the CDR3 plus reference TRBV7-2 and TRBJ1-5, the full variable domain is GAGVSQSPSNKVTEKGKDVELRCDPISGHTALYWYRQSLGQGLEFLIYFQGNSAPDKSGLPSDRFSAERTGGSVSTLTIQRTQQEDSAVYLCASSLGKGPGTGPHNQPQHFGDGTRLSIL.

V is TRBV9 and J is TRBJ2-6; the D call of TRBD1 rests on TCRdb alone, since no DNA is present to check it. The CDR3 is 16 amino acids. Germline CDR1 and CDR2: SGDLS and YYNGEE. The CDR3 region is CASSARSVSGANVLTF.

V and J are TRBV28 and TRBJ2-5; lacking DNA, the TRBD1 call made by TCRdb goes unchecked. In germline, CDR1 is MDHEN, CDR2 SYDVKM. This CDR3 region has 13 residues. The CDR3 loop reads CASSFGGGETQYF.

J is TRBJ2-1 and V is TRBV29-1; TCRdb designates TRBD2, a call that cannot be tested without DNA. The CDR3 length is 15 residues. Germline V gene lookup returns CDR1 SQVTM and CDR2 ANQGSEA. CDR3 loop: CSVVRGLEDYNEQFF.

V usage is TRBV6-4 and J usage is TRBJ2-2. The CDR3 covers 13 residues. In germline, CDR1 is MRHNA, CDR2 SNTAGT. The CDR3 loop reads CASSDGDTGELFF.

The chain carries TRBV14 and TRBJ1-1. Germline V CDR1 and CDR2: SGHDN, FVKESK. The CDR3 totals 11 residues. CDR3: CASSLQREAFF.

The CDR3 spells CASSQGHKDYGYTF. V is TRBV14 and J is TRBJ1-2. The CDR3 spans 14 residues. CDR1 and CDR2 (germline): SGHDN, FVKESK.

The V and J genes are TRBV28 and TRBJ2-5; TCRdb's assignment of TRBD1 cannot be checked, as there is no DNA. The CDR3 totals 13 residues. CDR1 and CDR2 (germline): MDHEN, SYDVKM. The CDR3 spells CAVRVGTQETQYF.

The chain couples TRBV25-1 to TRBJ2-6. CDR1 is MGHDK and CDR2 is SYGVNS in the germline V gene. This CDR3 has 15 residues. CDR3 residues: CASSESDSGANVLTF.

The chain carries TRBV3-1 and TRBJ1-6; no DNA is available, so the TRBD1 call from TCRdb remains unchecked. CDR3 length: 15 residues. Germline values: CDR1 LGHDT, CDR2 YNNKEL (reference sequence). The CDR3 loop is CASSSLVVGDSPLHF.